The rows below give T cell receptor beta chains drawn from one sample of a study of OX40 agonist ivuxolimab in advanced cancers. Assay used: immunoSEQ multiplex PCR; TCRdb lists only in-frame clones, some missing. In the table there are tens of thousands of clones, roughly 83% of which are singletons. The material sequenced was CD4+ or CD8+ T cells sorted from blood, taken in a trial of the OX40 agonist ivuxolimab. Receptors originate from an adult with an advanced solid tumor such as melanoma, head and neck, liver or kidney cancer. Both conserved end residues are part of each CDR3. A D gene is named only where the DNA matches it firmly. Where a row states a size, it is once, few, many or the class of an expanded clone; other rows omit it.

cdr3_aa: CASTTLSSYNEQFF; cdr3_nt: TGTGCCAGTACGACCTTGAGCTCCTACAATGAGCAGTTCTTC; clone_size: NA; d_call: NA; v_call: TRBV6-5; j_call: TRBJ2-1
cdr3_aa: CASSYPGGYEQYF; cdr3_nt: TGTGCCAGCAGTTACCCTGGGGGGTACGAGCAGTACTTC; clone_size: few; d_call: NA; v_call: TRBV6-5; j_call: TRBJ2-7
cdr3_aa: CASRPGHENVLTF; cdr3_nt: TGTGCCAGCAGGCCGGGACACGAAAACGTCCTGACTTTC; clone_size: NA; d_call: NA; v_call: TRBV9; j_call: TRBJ2-6
cdr3_aa: CASSATGTGLYGYTF; cdr3_nt: TGTGCCAGCAGCGCGACCGGGACAGGGTTGTATGGCTACACCTTC; clone_size: once; d_call: TRBD1; v_call: TRBV7-9; j_call: TRBJ1-2
cdr3_aa: CASSAPDRGLYEQYF; cdr3_nt: TGTGCCAGCAGCGCGCCGGACAGGGGGCTCTACGAGCAGTACTTC; clone_size: NA; d_call: TRBD1; v_call: TRBV5-5; j_call: TRBJ2-7
cdr3_aa: CAGESGTEAFF; cdr3_nt: TGTGCCGGAGAGTCGGGAACTGAAGCTTTCTTT; clone_size: NA; d_call: NA; v_call: TRBV7-9; j_call: TRBJ1-1
cdr3_aa: CASRSFWDRDEKLFF; cdr3_nt: TGTGCCAGCAGGTCGTTTTGGGACAGGGATGAAAAACTGTTTTTT; clone_size: NA; d_call: NA; v_call: TRBV21-1; j_call: TRBJ1-4
cdr3_aa: CASSLGGTNQPQHF; cdr3_nt: TGTGCCAGCAGCTTAGGGGGTACCAATCAGCCCCAGCATTTT; clone_size: NA; d_call: NA; v_call: TRBV7-6; j_call: TRBJ1-5
cdr3_aa: CASSVGSGELFF; cdr3_nt: TGTGCCAGCAGTGTGGGGTCCGGGGAGCTGTTTTTT; clone_size: NA; d_call: NA; v_call: TRBV7-8; j_call: TRBJ2-2
cdr3_aa: CASSLDSGRGYEQYF; cdr3_nt: TGTGCCAGCAGCTTAGATAGTGGGAGGGGCTACGAGCAGTACTTC; clone_size: NA; d_call: TRBD2; v_call: TRBV7-9; j_call: TRBJ2-7
cdr3_aa: CASSTLNWNYGYTF; cdr3_nt: TGTGCCAGTAGTACCCTGAACTGGAACTATGGCTACACCTTC; clone_size: NA; d_call: NA; v_call: TRBV19; j_call: TRBJ1-2
cdr3_aa: CASSQETGLSYEQYF; cdr3_nt: TGCGCCAGCAGCCAAGAGACAGGTCTTTCCTACGAGCAGTACTTC; clone_size: NA; d_call: NA; v_call: TRBV4-1; j_call: TRBJ2-7
cdr3_aa: CSVERENTGELFF; cdr3_nt: TGCAGCGTTGAGAGAGAGAACACCGGGGAGCTGTTTTTT; clone_size: NA; d_call: NA; v_call: TRBV29-1; j_call: TRBJ2-2
cdr3_aa: CASTPGTLTDTQYF; cdr3_nt: TGTGCCAGCACTCCGGGGACCCTCACAGATACGCAGTATTTT; clone_size: few; d_call: NA; v_call: TRBV27; j_call: TRBJ2-3